The clone carrying this T cell receptor (beta chain) has just a few counts. Its antigen is not identified. Every sample yielded at least 6.5 million isolated PBMCs. The data belong to a study of blood T cells in healthy people across ages. Study outcomes and limitations: Diversity figures derived from one million T cells were judged to underestimate the true value.

Sample-barcoded 5' priming and a J-beta primer mix drove a second PCR of roughly 7 to 11 cycles. A template-switch adaptor with 12 random nucleotides tagged each cDNA molecule. Sequencing of every sample gave 2.5 million or more CDR3-containing paired-end reads. In TCRdb, the 5' RACE reads were re-called with MiXCR into one record per CDR3 protein. The repertoire has about 1.8 million distinct CDR3 sequences, 40% to 55% of them found once; the top ten carry 2.1%. The CDR3 is made up of 14 amino acids. Per germline, CDR1 SGHTA and CDR2 FQGNSA. V trimming: 7 bases; J trimming: 2 bases; junction bases outside the gene matches: 2.

The chain is built from TRBV7-2 and TRBJ2-1; 10 bases are a match to TRBD2. The sample consisted of blood. The TCR sequence derives from a woman in her forties in good health. The CDR3: CASKAGGPYNEQFF. In DNA form, the CDR3 reads TGTGCCAGCAAAGCGGGGGGGCCCTACAATGAGCAGTTCTTC. Drawing the rest from reference TRBV7-2 and TRBJ2-1, the complete variable domain is GAGVSQSPSNKVTEKGKDVELRCDPISGHTALYWYRQSLGQGLEFLIYFQGNSAPDKSGLPSDRFSAERTGGSVSTLTIQRTQQEDSAVYLCASKAGGPYNEQFFGPGTRLTVL.